This paragraph covers one TCR beta chain sequence. Its antigen is still unknown. The CDR3 contains 15 residues. J lost 1 base, V lost 3 bases, and 6 bases had no gene match. Germline assignment: CDR1 SGHKS and CDR2 YYEKEE (reference sequence). This entry comes from a study of T cell responses to AZD1222 COVID-19 vaccine. Study-wide points: Unmutated regions of variants are reportedly targeted by nearly half of spike-specific TCRs. Only a handful of AZD1222 recipients, several in all, had baseline seropositivity. At 160-218 and 743-854, vaccine-associated CD4 TCRs were dominant, and they spanned spike. Donors were chiefly white British, with a greater number of females, and clonal diversity was perhaps underestimated.

Using immunoSEQ multiplex PCR, the repertoire was profiled, and TCRdb retains in-frame clones only, with some absent. The sample contains about 130,000 clones, around 90% of which appear only once. This clonotype was obtained from an adult in good health. The V gene is TRBV5-5, the J gene TRBJ2-7; 8 bases align to TRBD2. The sample consisted of peripheral blood, taken on day 0 of AZD1222 vaccination. The DNA of the CDR3 is TGTGCCAGCAGCTGGAGACTAGCGCCATCCTACGAGCAGTACTTC. Translation gives CASSWRLAPSYEQYF.